This TCR beta chain appears in the sequencing data of a study of control samples from healthy donors and cancer patients. This table comes from immunoSEQ multiplex PCR, and its TCRdb copy is limited to in-frame clones, with some not included. The data hold fewer than 70,000 clones, with roughly 82% observed a single time. The CDR3 runs 13 residues. The trim removed 6 bases at V and 7 bases at J, leaving 6 bases unmatched. CDR1 SQVTM and CDR2 ANQGSEA come from the germline V gene. This clone appeared a few times. The chain couples TRBV29-1 to TRBJ1-1; TRBD1 agrees at 12 bases. This clonotype originated in a woman in her forties or fifties with lung cancer. Sequencing was done on a sample of PBMCs. The DNA of the CDR3 is TGCAGCGTCCCCGGGACAGGGGGCGTTGAAGCTTTCTTT. It translates to CSVPGTGGVEAFF.